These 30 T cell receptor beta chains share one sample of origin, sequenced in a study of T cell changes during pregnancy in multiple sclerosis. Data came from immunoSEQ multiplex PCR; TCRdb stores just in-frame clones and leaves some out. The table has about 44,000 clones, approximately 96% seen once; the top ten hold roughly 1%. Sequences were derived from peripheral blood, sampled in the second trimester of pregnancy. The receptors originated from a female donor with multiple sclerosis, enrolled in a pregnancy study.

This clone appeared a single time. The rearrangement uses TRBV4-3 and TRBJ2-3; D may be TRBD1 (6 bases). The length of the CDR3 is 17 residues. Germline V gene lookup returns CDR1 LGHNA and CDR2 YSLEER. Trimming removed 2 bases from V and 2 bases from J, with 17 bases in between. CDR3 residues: CASSQTSRTGYTDTQYF. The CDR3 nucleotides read TGCGCCAGCAGCCAAACCTCCCGAACAGGGTACACAGATACGCAGTATTTT.

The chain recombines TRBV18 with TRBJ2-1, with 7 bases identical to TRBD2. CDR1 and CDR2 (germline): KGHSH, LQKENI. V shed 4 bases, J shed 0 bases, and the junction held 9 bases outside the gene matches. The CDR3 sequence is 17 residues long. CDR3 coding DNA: TGTGCCAGCTCACGGAACCCACTAGCGAGCTCCTACAATGAGCAGTTCTTC. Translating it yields CASSRNPLASSYNEQFF.

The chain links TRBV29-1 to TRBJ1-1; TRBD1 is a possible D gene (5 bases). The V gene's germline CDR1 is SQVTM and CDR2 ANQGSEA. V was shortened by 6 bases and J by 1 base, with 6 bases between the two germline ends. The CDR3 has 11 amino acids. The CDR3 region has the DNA TGCAGCGTCGGACAGAACACTGAAGCTTTCTTT. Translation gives CSVGQNTEAFF.

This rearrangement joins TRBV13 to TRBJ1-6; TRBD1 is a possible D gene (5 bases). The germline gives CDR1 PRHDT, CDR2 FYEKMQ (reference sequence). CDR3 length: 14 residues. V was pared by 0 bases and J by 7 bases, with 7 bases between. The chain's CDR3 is CASSLGTENSPLHF. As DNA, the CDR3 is TGTGCCAGCAGCTTAGGGACAGAGAATTCACCCCTCCACTTT.

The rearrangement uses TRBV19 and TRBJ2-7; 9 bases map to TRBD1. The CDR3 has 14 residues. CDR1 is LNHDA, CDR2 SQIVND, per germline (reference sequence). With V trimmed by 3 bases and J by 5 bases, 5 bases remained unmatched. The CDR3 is CASSILGTGNEQYF. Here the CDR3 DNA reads TGTGCCAGTAGTATTCTCGGGACAGGGAACGAGCAGTACTTC. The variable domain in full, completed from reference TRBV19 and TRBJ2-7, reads DGGITQSPKYLFRKEGQNVTLSCEQNLNHDAMYWYRQDPGQGLRLIYYSQIVNDFQKGDIAEGYSVSREKKESFPLTVTSAQKNPTAFYLCASSILGTGNEQYFGPGTRLTVT.

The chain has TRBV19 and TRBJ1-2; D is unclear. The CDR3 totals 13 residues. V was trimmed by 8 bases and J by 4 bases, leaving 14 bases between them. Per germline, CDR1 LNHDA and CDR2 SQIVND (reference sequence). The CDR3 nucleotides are TGTGCCAGTGCACAATCACCCCGCTATGGCTACACCTTC. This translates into CASAQSPRYGYTF.

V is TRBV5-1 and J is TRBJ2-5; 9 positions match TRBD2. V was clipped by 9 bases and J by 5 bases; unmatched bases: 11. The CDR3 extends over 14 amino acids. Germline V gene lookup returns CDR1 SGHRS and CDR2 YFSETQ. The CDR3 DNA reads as TGCGCCACCTCGGGCGGGGGGGCCGGGGAGACCCAGTACTTC. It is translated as CATSGGGAGETQYF.

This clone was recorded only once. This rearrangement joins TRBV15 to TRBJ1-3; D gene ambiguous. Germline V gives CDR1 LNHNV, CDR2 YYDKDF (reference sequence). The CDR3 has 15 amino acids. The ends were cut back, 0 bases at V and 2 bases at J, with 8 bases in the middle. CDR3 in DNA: TGTGCCACCAGCAGAGATGCGGGTGCTGGAAACACCATATATTTT. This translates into CATSRDAGAGNTIYF.

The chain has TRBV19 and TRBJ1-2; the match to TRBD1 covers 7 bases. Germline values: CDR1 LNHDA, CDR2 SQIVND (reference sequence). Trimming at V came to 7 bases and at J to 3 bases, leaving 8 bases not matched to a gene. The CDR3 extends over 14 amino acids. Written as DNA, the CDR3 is TGTGCCAGTAAGGCCCAGGGGGGACACTATGGCTACACCTTC. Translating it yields CASKAQGGHYGYTF.

In DNA form, the CDR3 reads TGTGCCAGCAGCTTAGTTTTGGGGGGGACTAATACACCGGGCTACACCTTC. Translation gives CASSLVLGGTNTPGYTF. The chain joins TRBV7-9 to TRBJ1-2, with D perhaps matching TRBD1 (5 bases). V lost 1 base to trimming and J lost 8 bases, with 23 bases between them. The germline V gene encodes CDR1 SEHNR and CDR2 FQNEAQ (reference sequence). CDR3 length: 17 residues. The full variable domain, its missing parts supplied by reference TRBV7-9 and TRBJ1-2, is DTGVSQNPRHKITKRGQNVTFRCDPISEHNRLYWYRQTLGQGPEFLTYFQNEAQLEKSRLLSDRFSAERPKGSFSTLEIQRTEQGDSAMYLCASSLVLGGTNTPGYTFGSGTRLTVV.

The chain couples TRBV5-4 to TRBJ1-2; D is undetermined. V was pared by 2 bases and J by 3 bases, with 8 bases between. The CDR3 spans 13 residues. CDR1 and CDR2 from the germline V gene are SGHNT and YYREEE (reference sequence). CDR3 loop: CASSLSADYGYTF. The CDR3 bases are TGTGCCAGCAGCTTATCCGCGGACTATGGCTACACCTTC.

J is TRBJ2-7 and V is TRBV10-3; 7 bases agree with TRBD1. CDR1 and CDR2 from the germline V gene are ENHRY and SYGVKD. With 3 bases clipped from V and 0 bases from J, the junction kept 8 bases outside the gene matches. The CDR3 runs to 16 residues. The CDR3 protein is CAISEKLQGTSYEQYF. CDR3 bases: TGTGCCATCAGTGAAAAACTACAGGGGACCTCCTACGAGCAGTACTTC.

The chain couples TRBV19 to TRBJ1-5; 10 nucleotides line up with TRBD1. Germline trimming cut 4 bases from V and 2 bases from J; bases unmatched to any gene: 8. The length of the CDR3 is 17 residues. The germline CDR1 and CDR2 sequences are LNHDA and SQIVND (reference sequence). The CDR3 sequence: CASSTRDRGSGNQPQHF. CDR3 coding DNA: TGTGCCAGTAGTACCCGGGACAGGGGAAGTGGCAATCAGCCCCAGCATTTT.

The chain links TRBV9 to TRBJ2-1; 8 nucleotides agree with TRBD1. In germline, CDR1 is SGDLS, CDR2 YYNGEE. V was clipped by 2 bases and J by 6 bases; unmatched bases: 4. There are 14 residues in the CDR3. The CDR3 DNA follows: TGTGCCAGCAGCGTGACAGGGGCCCTCAATGAGCAGTTCTTC. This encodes CASSVTGALNEQFF.

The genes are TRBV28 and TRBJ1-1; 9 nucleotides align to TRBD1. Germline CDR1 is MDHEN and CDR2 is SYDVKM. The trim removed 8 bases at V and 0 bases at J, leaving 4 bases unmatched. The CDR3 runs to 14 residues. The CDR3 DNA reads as TGTGCCAGCGGGACAGGGCCTTTGAACACTGAAGCTTTCTTT. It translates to CASGTGPLNTEAFF.

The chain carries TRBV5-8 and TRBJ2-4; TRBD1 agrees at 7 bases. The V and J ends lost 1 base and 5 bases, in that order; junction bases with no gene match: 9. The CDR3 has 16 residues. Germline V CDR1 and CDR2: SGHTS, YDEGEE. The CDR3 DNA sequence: TGTGCCAGCAGCTTGAGGGGCAGGGGGTTTGAAAACATTCAGTACTTC. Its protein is CASSLRGRGFENIQYF.

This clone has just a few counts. For the CDR3, the DNA is TGTGCCAGCAGCCAACTCCTCCCGACACAGACCGGGGAGCTGTTTTTT. Amino acid sequence: CASSQLLPTQTGELFF. The rearrangement joins TRBV16 to TRBJ2-2; D is unclear. The CDR3 loop spans 16 amino acids. Germline V lookup: CDR1 KGHSY, CDR2 FQNENV. Trimming removed 2 bases from V and 5 bases from J, with 15 bases in between.

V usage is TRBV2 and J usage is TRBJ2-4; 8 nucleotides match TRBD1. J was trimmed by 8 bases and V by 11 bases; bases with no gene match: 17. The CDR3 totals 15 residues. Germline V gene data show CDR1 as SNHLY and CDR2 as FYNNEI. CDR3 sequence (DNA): TGTGCCTACGGGGGACAGGAGCGTTTTGGGGACATTCAGTACTTC. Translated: CAYGGQERFGDIQYF.

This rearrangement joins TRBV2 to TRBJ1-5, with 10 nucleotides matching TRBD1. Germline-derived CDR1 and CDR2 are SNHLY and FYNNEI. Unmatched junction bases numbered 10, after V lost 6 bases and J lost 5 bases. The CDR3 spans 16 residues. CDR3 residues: CASSWESDRGDQPQHF. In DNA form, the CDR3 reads TGTGCCAGCAGCTGGGAATCGGACAGGGGGGATCAGCCCCAGCATTTT.

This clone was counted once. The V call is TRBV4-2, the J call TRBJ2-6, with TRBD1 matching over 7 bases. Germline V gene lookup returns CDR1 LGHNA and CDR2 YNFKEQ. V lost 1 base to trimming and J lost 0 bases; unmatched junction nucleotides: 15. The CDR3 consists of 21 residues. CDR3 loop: CASSQGLKGGSLRSGANVLTF. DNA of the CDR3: TGTGCCAGCAGCCAAGGCCTAAAAGGGGGCTCATTGCGCTCTGGGGCCAACGTCCTGACTTTC.

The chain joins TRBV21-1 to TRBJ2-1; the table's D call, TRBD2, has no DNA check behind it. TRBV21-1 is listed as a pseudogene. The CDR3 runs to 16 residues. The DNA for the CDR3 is TGTGCCAGCAGCAAAATAGCGGGGGGGCCTTGGAATGAGCAGTTCTTC. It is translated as CASSKIAGGPWNEQFF.

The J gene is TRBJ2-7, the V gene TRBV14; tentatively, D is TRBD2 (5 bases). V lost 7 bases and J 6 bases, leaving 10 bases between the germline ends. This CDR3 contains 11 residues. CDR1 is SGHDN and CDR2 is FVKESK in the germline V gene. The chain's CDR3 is CASTMGSEQYF. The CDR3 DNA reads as TGTGCCAGCACAATGGGGAGCGAGCAGTACTTC.

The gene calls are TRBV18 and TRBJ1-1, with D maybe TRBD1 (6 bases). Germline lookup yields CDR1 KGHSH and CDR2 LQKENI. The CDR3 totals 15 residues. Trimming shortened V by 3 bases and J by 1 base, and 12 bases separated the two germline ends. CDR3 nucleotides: TGTGCCAGCTCACCTCCGGGACATGGGAACACTGAAGCTTTCTTT. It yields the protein CASSPPGHGNTEAFF.

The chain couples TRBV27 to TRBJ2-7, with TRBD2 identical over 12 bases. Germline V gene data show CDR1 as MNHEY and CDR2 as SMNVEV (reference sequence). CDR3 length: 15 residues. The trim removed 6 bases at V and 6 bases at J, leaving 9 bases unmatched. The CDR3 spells CASRPLAGGSLEQYF. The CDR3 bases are TGTGCCAGCAGGCCACTAGCGGGAGGTTCCCTCGAGCAGTACTTC.

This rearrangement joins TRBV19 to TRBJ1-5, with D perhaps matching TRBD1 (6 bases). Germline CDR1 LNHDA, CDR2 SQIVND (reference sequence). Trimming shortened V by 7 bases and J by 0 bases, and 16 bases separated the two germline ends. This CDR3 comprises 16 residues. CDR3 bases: TGTGCCAGTAAGTTGGTCTGGACAGTTAGCAATCAGCCCCAGCATTTT. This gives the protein CASKLVWTVSNQPQHF.

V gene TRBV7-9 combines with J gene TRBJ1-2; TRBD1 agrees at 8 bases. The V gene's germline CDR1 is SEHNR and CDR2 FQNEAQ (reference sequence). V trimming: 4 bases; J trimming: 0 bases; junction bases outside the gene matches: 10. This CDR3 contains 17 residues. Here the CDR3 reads CASSSGQGPSTNYGYTF. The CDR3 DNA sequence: TGTGCCAGCAGCTCTGGACAGGGCCCCTCTACTAACTATGGCTACACCTTC.

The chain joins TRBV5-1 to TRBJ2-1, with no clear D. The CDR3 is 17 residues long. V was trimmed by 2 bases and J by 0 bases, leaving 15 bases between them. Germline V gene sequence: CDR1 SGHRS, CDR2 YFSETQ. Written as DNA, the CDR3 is TGCGCCAGCAGCTTCGGCAGGTCCGATAACTCCTACAATGAGCAGTTCTTC. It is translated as CASSFGRSDNSYNEQFF.

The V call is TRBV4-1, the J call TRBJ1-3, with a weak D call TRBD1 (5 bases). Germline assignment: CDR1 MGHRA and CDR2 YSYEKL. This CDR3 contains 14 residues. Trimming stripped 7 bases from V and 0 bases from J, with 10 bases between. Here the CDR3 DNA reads TGCGCCAGCACCTCACAGGTCTCTGGAAACACCATATATTTT. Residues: CASTSQVSGNTIYF.

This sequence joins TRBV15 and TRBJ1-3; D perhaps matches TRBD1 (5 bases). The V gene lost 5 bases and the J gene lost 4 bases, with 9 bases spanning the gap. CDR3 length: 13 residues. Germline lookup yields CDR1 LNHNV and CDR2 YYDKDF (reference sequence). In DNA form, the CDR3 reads TGTGCCACCAGCGGGGCCGTCGGAAACACCATATATTTT. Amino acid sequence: CATSGAVGNTIYF.

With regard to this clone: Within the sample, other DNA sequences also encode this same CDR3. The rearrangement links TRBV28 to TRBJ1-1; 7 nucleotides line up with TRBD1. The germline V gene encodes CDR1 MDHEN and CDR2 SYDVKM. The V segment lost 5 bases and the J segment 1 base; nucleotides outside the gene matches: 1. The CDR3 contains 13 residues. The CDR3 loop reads CASSRTGNTEAFF. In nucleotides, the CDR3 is TGTGCCAGCAGTCGGACAGGGAACACTGAAGCTTTCTTT.